This is a list of T cell receptor beta chains from one sample in a study of blood T cell repertoires in COVID-19. Data came from immunoSEQ multiplex PCR; TCRdb stores just in-frame clones and leaves some out. The table records roughly 220,000 clones, 80% to 85% of them present only once. Sequenced input: peripheral blood. The receptors originated from a woman aged 55 to 70 with acute or convalescent COVID-19. CDR3s include the opening cysteine and the closing phenylalanine or tryptophan. Each record gives: D gene, J gene, clone size, V gene, CDR3 protein, CDR3 DNA. D genes are given only for firm matches. Clone size is stated in some rows and not others, as once, few, many or a class when expanded.

- TRBJ1-5 - TRBV7-2 CASSLFGGGNQPQHF TGTGCCAGCAGCTTATTTGGGGGGGGTAATCAGCCCCAGCATTTT
TRBD2 TRBJ2-7 - TRBV6-1 CASSETGGTYEQYF TGTGCCAGCAGTGAAACGGGGGGAACCTACGAGCAGTACTTC
- TRBJ1-5 - TRBV19 CASSIIQAYNQPQHF TGTGCCAGTAGTATTATTCAGGCCTACAATCAGCCCCAGCATTTT
TRBD1 TRBJ1-2 once TRBV9 CASSINWDSDYGYTF TGTGCCAGCAGCATAAACTGGGACAGTGACTATGGCTACACCTTC
- TRBJ1-1 - TRBV5-6 CASSLHGRVDTEAFF TGTGCCAGCAGCTTGCATGGCAGGGTCGACACTGAAGCTTTCTTT
- TRBJ1-2 - TRBV6-6 CASSYADRFLNYGYTF TGTGCCAGCAGTTACGCGGACAGATTCCTAAACTATGGCTACACCTTC
TRBD2 TRBJ2-1 - TRBV27 CASSLSFGGGNEQFF TGTGCCAGCAGTTTATCGTTCGGGGGGGGGAATGAGCAGTTCTTC
- TRBJ1-1 once TRBV5-1 CASSLVQGRATEAFF TGCGCCAGCAGCTTGGTACAGGGAAGGGCCACTGAAGCTTTCTTT
TRBD2 TRBJ2-1 - TRBV6-2/TRBV6-3 CASSYSPLAGVYNEQFF TGTGCCAGCAGTTACTCCCCGCTAGCGGGGGTCTACAATGAGCAGTTCTTC
TRBD2 TRBJ2-5 - TRBV27 CASSLTPILLAGAQETQYF TGTGCCAGCAGTTTAACGCCCATCCTTCTAGCGGGGGCCCAAGAGACCCAGTACTTC
- TRBJ2-2 - TRBV6-5 CASSRSGVDGGELFF TGTGCCAGCAGTAGGTCGGGGGTAGATGGCGGGGAGCTGTTTTTT
TRBD1 TRBJ1-4 - TRBV5-1 CASSFNRDSIEKLFF TGCGCCAGCAGCTTCAACCGGGACAGCATAGAAAAACTGTTTTTT
TRBD2 TRBJ2-5 - TRBV4-2 CASSQGGLAATQYF TGTGCCAGCAGCCAAGGGGGACTAGCGGCGACCCAGTACTTC
TRBD1 TRBJ2-7 once TRBV7-9 CASSFDRGLYEQYF TGTGCCAGCAGCTTCGACAGGGGGCTATACGAGCAGTACTTC
TRBD1 TRBJ1-1 few TRBV6-6 CASSYSLDRAPTF TGTGCCAGCAGTTACTCGTTGGACAGGGCCCCCACCTTT
- TRBJ2-5 few TRBV29-1 CSVTPQGQAETQYF TGCAGCGTTACACCTCAGGGGCAAGCTGAGACCCAGTACTTC
- TRBJ1-3 - TRBV4-1 CASSQDNAPLFF TGCGCCAGCAGCCAAGACAACGCGCCGCTTTTTTTT
- TRBJ2-2 - TRBV7-8 CASSSQGSTGELFF TGTGCCAGCAGCAGCCAGGGGAGCACCGGGGAGCTGTTTTTT
TRBD1 TRBJ2-1 - TRBV5-4 CASSPSGTGGSPQFF TGTGCCAGCAGCCCCTCCGGGACAGGGGGTTCCCCTCAGTTCTTC